Shown below are 15 T cell receptor beta chains from a single sample sequenced in a study of shared clonotypes between healthy human individuals. The repertoire was sequenced with immunoSEQ multiplex PCR; TCRdb's copy has only in-frame clones and lacks some. The sample carries about 560,000 clones, around 80% recorded once. The sample comprised PBMCs. The receptors come from a woman in her forties in good health. Some clones in this sample may be carry-over from other donors' samples.

Comments on this clone: The same CDR3 arises from other DNA sequences in this sample as well. The rearrangement uses TRBV5-1 and TRBJ1-1; 7 bases are shared with TRBD1. The CDR3 has 14 amino acids. Germline CDR1 is SGHRS and CDR2 is YFSETQ. J lost 4 bases, V lost 0 bases, and 3 bases had no gene match. CDR3 DNA: TGCGCCAGCAGCTTGGGACAGGGTCCCACTGAAGCTTTCTTT. Its translation: CASSLGQGPTEAFF.

The chain carries TRBV5-6 and TRBJ2-1; possible D gene TRBD1, 6 bases. The CDR3 is 17 residues long. V lost 3 bases to trimming and J lost 9 bases, with 25 bases between them. Germline assignment: CDR1 SGHDT and CDR2 YYEEEE. The CDR3 loop is CASSSEANIWTVTEQFF. For the CDR3, the DNA is TGTGCCAGCAGCTCGGAGGCCAACATTTGGACAGTGACTGAGCAGTTCTTC.

V and J are TRBV28 and TRBJ1-5; D not certain. The CDR3 loop spans 15 amino acids. CDR1 and CDR2 from the germline V gene are MDHEN and SYDVKM. The germline V and J ends were trimmed by 6 bases and 3 bases, with 15 bases remaining between them. CDR3 sequence reads: CASSYGRYDNQPQHF. The CDR3 bases are TGTGCCAGCAGCTACGGCCGGTATGACAATCAGCCCCAGCATTTT.

V gene TRBV11-2 combines with J gene TRBJ2-1; weak D call: TRBD2 (6 bases). Trimming cost V 4 bases and J 4 bases, with 17 bases left between them. CDR1 and CDR2 (germline): SGHAT, FQNNGV. The CDR3 spans 16 residues. The CDR3 nucleotides read TGTGCCAGCAGCTCGCCCGCGGGAACGGGGTACAATGAGCAGTTCTTC. It specifies CASSSPAGTGYNEQFF.

J is TRBJ2-3 and V is TRBV7-8; no firm D call. Germline assignment: CDR1 SGHVS and CDR2 FQNEAQ. V was trimmed by 2 bases and J by 2 bases, leaving 5 bases between them. The CDR3 extends over 13 amino acids. This CDR3 is CASSLPTTDTQYF. The CDR3 nucleotides are TGTGCCAGCAGCTTACCGACCACAGATACGCAGTATTTT.

The chain recombines TRBV10-3 with TRBJ1-1; no clear D gene. Germline V gene data show CDR1 as ENHRY and CDR2 as SYGVKD. The CDR3 covers 15 residues. V was shortened by 7 bases and J by 2 bases, with 17 bases between the two germline ends. The CDR3 DNA follows: TGTGCCATCACCGACTCGCTGACGGGAAACACTGAAGCTTTCTTT. Protein product: CAITDSLTGNTEAFF.

A few counts support this clone. A far bigger clonotype differs at one base, so this is likely a read error. Other DNA sequences in the sample encode the same CDR3. This chain connects TRBV30 to TRBJ1-2; a weak D match, TRBD1 (5 bases). Germline V gives CDR1 GTSNPN, CDR2 SVGIG (reference sequence). This CDR3 spans 13 amino acids. The chain's CDR3 is CAWSTGDGYGYTF. CDR3 DNA sequence: TGCGCCTGGAGTACCGGGGACGGCTATGGCTACACCTTC.

The chain couples TRBV6-5 to TRBJ1-5; D may be TRBD1 (5 bases). Germline values: CDR1 MNHEY, CDR2 SVGAGI. V lost 5 bases to trimming and J lost 6 bases, with 11 bases between them. The CDR3 has 13 amino acids. The CDR3: CASSVVRGQPQHF. The CDR3 nucleotides are TGTGCCAGCAGTGTAGTGAGGGGTCAGCCCCAGCATTTT.

Regarding this clone: A much larger clone lies one base from this, so it may be a read error. The chain couples TRBV10-3 to TRBJ2-7; 14 positions match TRBD2. Matching the DNA end better, TRBJ2-1 makes the J call doubtful. CDR3 length: 13 amino acids. Looked up from germline, CDR1 is ENHRY and CDR2 is SYGVKD. Here the CDR3 reads CTIRGTSGRGQFF. In DNA form, the CDR3 reads TGTACCATCAGGGGGACTAGCGGGAGAGGGCAGTTCTTC.

The rearrangement links TRBV30 to TRBJ2-5; 7 nucleotides agree with TRBD1. Germline CDR1 reads GTSNPN; CDR2 reads SVGIG (reference sequence). V lost 3 bases to trimming and J lost 5 bases; unmatched junction nucleotides: 6. CDR3 length: 13 amino acids. CDR3 in amino acids: CAWRTGILETQYF. CDR3 DNA: TGTGCCTGGAGGACAGGGATCCTGGAGACCCAGTACTTC.

J is TRBJ2-5 and V is TRBV9; D is undetermined. CDR1 and CDR2 from the germline V gene are SGDLS and YYNGEE. V lost 6 bases and J 2 bases, leaving 11 bases between the germline ends. There are 13 residues in the CDR3. The CDR3 coding sequence is TGTGCCAGCAAGATTAGGCGGCAAGAGACCCAGTACTTC. Its translation: CASKIRRQETQYF. Together with reference TRBV9 and TRBJ2-5, the CDR3 gives the full variable domain: DSGVTQTPKHLITATGQRVTLRCSPRSGDLSVYWYQQSLDQGLQFLIQYYNGEERAKGNILERFSAQQFPDLHSELNLSSLELGDSALYFCASKIRRQETQYFGPGTRLLVL.

This clone was seen a single time. The chain is built from TRBV28 and TRBJ2-7, with 15 bases identical to TRBD2. The CDR3 contains 17 residues. Trimming took 6 bases from V and 9 from J; bases not matched to a gene: 15. Germline loops: CDR1 MDHEN, CDR2 SYDVKM. This chain's CDR3 is CASRPGLAGGVRGGQYF. The CDR3 region has the DNA TGTGCCAGCAGACCGGGACTAGCGGGAGGTGTCCGAGGGGGGCAGTACTTC.

The chain combines TRBV7-6 with TRBJ2-3; 12 bases agree with TRBD2. J lost 2 bases, V lost 5 bases, and 5 bases had no gene match. This CDR3 region has 16 residues. Per germline, CDR1 SGHVS and CDR2 FNYEAQ. This chain's CDR3 is CASSRGLAGATDTQYF. In nucleotides, the CDR3 is TGTGCCAGCAGCAGGGGACTAGCGGGCGCCACAGATACGCAGTATTTT.

The chain recombines TRBV15 with TRBJ2-3, with D perhaps TRBD2 (5 bases). CDR3 length: 15 amino acids. Per the germline V gene, CDR1 is LNHNV and CDR2 is YYDKDF (reference sequence). V lost 0 bases to trimming and J lost 1 base, with 8 bases between them. The chain's CDR3 is CATSREGRGTDTQYF. The CDR3 nucleotides are TGTGCCACCAGCAGAGAAGGGAGAGGCACAGATACGCAGTATTTT.

The chain is built from TRBV4-1 and TRBJ1-4, with D perhaps TRBD1 (5 bases). CDR3 length equals 13 residues. Trimming removed 3 bases at V and 4 bases at J, with 6 bases between. The V gene's germline CDR1 is MGHRA and CDR2 YSYEKL. The CDR3: CASSQGLNEKLFF. The DNA for the CDR3 is TGCGCCAGCAGCCAGGGGCTTAATGAAAAACTGTTTTTT.